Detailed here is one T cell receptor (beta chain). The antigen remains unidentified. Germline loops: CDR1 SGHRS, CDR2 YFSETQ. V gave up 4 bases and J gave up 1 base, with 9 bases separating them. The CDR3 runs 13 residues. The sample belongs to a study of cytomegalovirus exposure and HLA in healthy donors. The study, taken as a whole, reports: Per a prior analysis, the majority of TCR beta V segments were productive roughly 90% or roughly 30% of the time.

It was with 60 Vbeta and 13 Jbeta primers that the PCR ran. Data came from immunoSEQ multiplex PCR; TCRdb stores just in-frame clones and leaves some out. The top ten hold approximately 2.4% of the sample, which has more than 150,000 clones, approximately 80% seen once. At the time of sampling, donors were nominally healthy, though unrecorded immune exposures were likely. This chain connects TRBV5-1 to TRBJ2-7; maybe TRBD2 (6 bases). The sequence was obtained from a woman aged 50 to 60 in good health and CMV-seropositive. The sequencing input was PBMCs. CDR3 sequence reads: CASSPGVSYEQYF. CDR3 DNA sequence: TGCGCCAGCAGCCCGGGGGTTTCCTACGAGCAGTACTTC.